This is a list of T cell receptor beta chains from one sample in a study of T-cell reconstitution after alpha-beta-depleted transplantation in children. In TCRdb, the PCR reads were re-called with MiXCR into one record per CDR3 protein. The table records 40,000 to 55,000 distinct CDR3 sequences, approximately 6.1% of them present only once. The sample in question was PBMCs, mostly from graft donor cells, obtained 60 days after TCRalphabeta/CD19-depleted stem cell transplant. These receptors all stem from a female patient aged 2-10 years who had a stem cell transplant for aplastic anemia, so the T cells may come from the graft donor. The CDR3 runs from the conserved cysteine through the conserved F or W. D genes are given only for firm matches. Clone size is given for some rows only: seen once, a few or many times, or a class if the clone is expanded.

TRBJ1-2 NA TRBV14 few TGTGCCAGCAGCGAAAGGGCCTCGGGGTTATATGGCTACACCTTC CASSERASGLYGYTF
TRBJ2-3 TRBD2 TRBV28 many TGTGCCAGCAGTTTGAGGCCTAGCGGGGGATACACAGATACGCAGTATTTT CASSLRPSGGYTDTQYF
TRBJ2-5 NA TRBV3-1 many TGTGCCAGCATCAGCTACCAAGAGACCCAGTACTTC CASISYQETQYF
TRBJ2-5 NA TRBV4-1 few TGCGCCAGCAGCCAACCGGCTAGGGGACCTCAAGAGACCCAGTACTTC CASSQPARGPQETQYF
TRBJ2-7 NA TRBV4-1 many TGCGCCAGCAGCCAAGTAAGGGCGGCGAAATCGGTCTACGAGCAGTACTTC CASSQVRAAKSVYEQYF
TRBJ1-3 NA TRBV6-5 few TGTGCCAGCAGTTACGGAGGCGGAAACACCATATATTTT CASSYGGGNTIYF
TRBJ1-5 NA TRBV6-6 many TGTGCCAGCAGCCTACACAGGGATAATCAGCCCCAGCATTTT CASSLHRDNQPQHF
TRBJ2-5 TRBD1 TRBV27 many TGTGCCAGCAGACCACAGGGGGCGGAGGAGACCCAGTACTTC CASRPQGAEETQYF
TRBJ2-3 TRBD2 TRBV29-1 many TGCAGCGTTAGCGGGGGGGCAGATACGCAGTATTTT CSVSGGADTQYF
TRBJ2-3 NA TRBV3-1 few TGTGCCAGCAGCCAAGGGACCGTCACGCAGTATTTT CASSQGTVTQYF
TRBJ1-1 NA TRBV20-1 many TGCAGTGCCGACCGAGCAAAGGGGGTGGTCACTGACGCTTTCTTT CSADRAKGVVTDAFF
TRBJ2-1 NA TRBV30 many TGTGCCTGGAGCTCCGGCCACGGCTCCTACAATGAGCAGTTCTTC CAWSSGHGSYNEQFF
TRBJ2-7 TRBD1 TRBV10-3 many TGTGCCATCAGTAGGACAGGGCCCTACGAGCAGTACTTC CAISRTGPYEQYF
TRBJ2-3 TRBD2 TRBV9 many TGTGCCAGCAGCGTGTCGCGGACTAGCGGCACAGATACGCAGTATTTT CASSVSRTSGTDTQYF
TRBJ2-2 NA TRBV3-1 few TGTGCCAGCAGCCAAGAGGGGACTGCGAACACCGGGGAGCTGTTTTTT CASSQEGTANTGELFF
TRBJ2-3 NA TRBV5-1 few TGCGCCAGCAGGTCGAACAGCACAGATACGCAGTATTTT CASRSNSTDTQYF
TRBJ2-7 TRBD1 TRBV7-9 many TGTGCCAGCAGCTTGACGAGCGGACAGGGAGTCCACGAGCAGTACTTC CASSLTSGQGVHEQYF
TRBJ1-3 TRBD1 TRBV7-8 many TGTGCCAGCAGCTCCGCGACAGGGGTTCTAGGAAACACCATATATTTT CASSSATGVLGNTIYF
TRBJ2-3 NA TRBV12-3/TRBV12-4 many TGTGCCAGCAGCGTACAGGGAGATACGCAGTATTTT CASSVQGDTQYF
TRBJ2-3 NA TRBV29-1 many TGCAGCGTTGGGAGGTGGGGCACAGATACGCAGTATTTT CSVGRWGTDTQYF
TRBJ1-5 NA TRBV10-3 many TGTGCCATAGCCCAGGGGAATAGCAATCAGCCCCAGCATTTT CAIAQGNSNQPQHF
TRBJ2-3 TRBD1 TRBV20-1 many TGCAGTGCTAGAGAGGGGCTGGGACAGGAAGCAGATACGCAGTATTTT CSAREGLGQEADTQYF
TRBJ2-1 NA TRBV27 many TGTGCCAGCAGTTTATTTCCCCCAGCCTGGGTTATCAATGAGCAGTTCTTC CASSLFPPAWVINEQFF
TRBJ2-7 NA TRBV28 many TGTGCCAGCAACTCCCCAAATAGTGAGCAGTACTTC CASNSPNSEQYF
TRBJ2-1 NA TRBV28 many TGTGCCAGCAGTTCACAGGGATCGTACAATGAGCAGTTCTTC CASSSQGSYNEQFF
TRBJ2-1 NA TRBV7-2 many TGTGCCAGCAGCCCTAGCCCCCCGGTGCGGGTCGATGAGCAGTTCTTC CASSPSPPVRVDEQFF
TRBJ2-5 NA TRBV7-9 many TGTGCCAGCAGCTTACAGCCCCACGGGTCCCAGTACTTC CASSLQPHGSQYF
TRBJ2-7 TRBD2 TRBV14 NA TGTGCCAGCAGCCAGAGTTCTAGCGGGAGTCTCTACGAGCAGTACTTC CASSQSSSGSLYEQYF
TRBJ1-2 TRBD1 TRBV30 few TGTGCCTGGAGTTCACGACAGGGGGCCGGTGGCTACACCTTC CAWSSRQGAGGYTF
TRBJ2-7 TRBD1 TRBV6-7 many TGTGCCAGCAGTCCGGGACAGGGATGCGAGCAGTACTTC CASSPGQGCEQYF
TRBJ2-5 NA TRBV9 many TGTGCCAGCAGCGCGACGCTTACAGGGAAAGAGACCCAGTACTTC CASSATLTGKETQYF
TRBJ1-1 NA TRBV7-6 many TGTGCCAGCAGCTTAGGGAGTGGGAATACTGAAGCTTTCTTT CASSLGSGNTEAFF
TRBJ2-1 NA TRBV10-3 many TGTGCCATCAGGACCGACGGGGCTATAAACAATGAGCAGTTCTTC CAIRTDGAINNEQFF
TRBJ2-1 TRBD2 TRBV7-9 many TGTGCCAGCAGCTTAAACGGGGGGGCCCTTAATGAGCAGTTCTTC CASSLNGGALNEQFF
TRBJ2-6 TRBD1 TRBV2 many TGTGCCAGCAGTGGACAGGGGGCGGTGGGGGCCAACGTCCTGACTTTC CASSGQGAVGANVLTF
TRBJ2-2 NA TRBV20-1 many TGCAGTGCTAGAAAAGGGGTGGTAAACACCGGGGAGCTGTTTTTT CSARKGVVNTGELFF
TRBJ2-5 NA TRBV6-5 many TGTGCCAGCAGTTACGGCCGCCAAGAGACCCAGTACTTC CASSYGRQETQYF
TRBJ1-3 NA TRBV4-1 few TGCGCCAGCAGCCAAGATCCGGGGGCAAGCGGAAACACCATATATTTT CASSQDPGASGNTIYF
TRBJ2-6 NA TRBV28 many TGTGCCAGCCAGGCAGGATCTGGGGCCAACGTCCTGACTTTC CASQAGSGANVLTF
TRBJ2-7 NA TRBV2 NA TGTGCCAGCAGCTTGGGGGATCGGAGCTCCTACGAGCAGTACTTC CASSLGDRSSYEQYF
TRBJ2-7 TRBD2 TRBV15 many TGTGCCACCAGCGGGGGGGGAGTGGCTAACGAGCAGTACTTC CATSGGGVANEQYF
TRBJ2-1 TRBD1 TRBV20-1 many TGCAGTGCTAAGACAGGGGACAGGGAGCTAGACTACAATGAGCAGTTCTTC CSAKTGDRELDYNEQFF
TRBJ2-3 NA TRBV5-4 many TGTGCCAGCAGCCGTGGGCGCACAGATACGCAGTATTTT CASSRGRTDTQYF
TRBJ2-5 NA TRBV9 few TGTGCCAGCAGCGTAAGGACAGAAGAGACCCAGTACTTC CASSVRTEETQYF
TRBJ2-5 TRBD1 TRBV5-5 NA TGTGCCAGCAGCCACCCAGGGGGCGACGAGACCCAGTACTTC CASSHPGGDETQYF
TRBJ2-7 TRBD2 TRBV28 many TGTGCCAGCAGTCCCCACGGAGCGGGGGGGCTGTACGAGCAGTACTTC CASSPHGAGGLYEQYF
TRBJ2-7 NA TRBV20-1 many TGCAGTGCCTTCAAGGGCGACGAGCAGTACTTC CSAFKGDEQYF
TRBJ2-3 TRBD2 TRBV7-3 NA TGTGCCAGCAGCTTAAATCCTAGCGGGAAATCTAGCACAGATACGCAGTATTTT CASSLNPSGKSSTDTQYF
TRBJ2-3 TRBD2 TRBV7-2 many TGTGCCAGCAGCTTAGCCAGCGGGGGCCGAGCAGATACGCAGTATTTT CASSLASGGRADTQYF
TRBJ2-2 NA TRBV3-1 many TGTGCCAGCAGCCACGGGGTGAACACCGGGGAGCTGTTTTTT CASSHGVNTGELFF
TRBJ2-7 TRBD1 TRBV28 many TGTGCCAGCAGTTTCGGGACAGGGAGGTACGAGCAGTACTTC CASSFGTGRYEQYF
TRBJ2-1 TRBD2 TRBV6-4 few TGTGCCAGCAGTCCCGGGACTAGCGGGATGGATGAGCAGTTCTTC CASSPGTSGMDEQFF
TRBJ2-3 NA TRBV20-1 NA TGCAGTGCTAGAAGGCTCAGCACAGATACGCAGTATTTT CSARRLSTDTQYF
TRBJ1-2 NA TRBV5-1 many TGCGCCAGCAGCTTGGGGTCAGGCCGGGATGGCTACACCTTC CASSLGSGRDGYTF
TRBJ2-3 NA TRBV18 NA TGTGCCAGCTCACCAATCCCTGACCCGCAGTATTTT CASSPIPDPQYF